This TCR beta chain comes out of a study of vaccination and CD4 T cells after COVID-19. Background on the study: The convalescents, six males and four females, included two who were Hispanic.

This clonotype showed up just a few times. Its matching antigen is unknown. As for treatment: roughly 10-day PBMC culture with coronavirus spike peptide pools or control peptides (ViraFEST assay). Cultured CD4+ T-cell DNA underwent Oncomine TCR Beta short-read sequencing. TCRdb reprocessed the PCR reads via MiXCR and lists one record per CDR3 protein. The sample contains about 25,000 distinct CDR3 sequences, under 70% of which appear only once. The source was CD4+ T cells from blood, cultured in vitro, collected after SARS-CoV-2 vaccination. The sequence came from a human donor who received a COVID-19 vaccine.

The CDR3 region is CASRGDVGVGNTIYF. CDR3 sequence (DNA): TGTGCCAGCAGGGGGGACGTCGGGGTAGGAAACACCATATATTTT. This chain connects TRBV7-9 to TRBJ1-3; TRBD1 might be the D (5 bases). The V and J ends lost 6 bases and 4 bases respectively, with 16 bases between them. This CDR3 is 15 amino acids long. Germline CDR1 is SEHNR and CDR2 is FQNEAQ (reference sequence).